The rows below give T cell receptor beta chains drawn from one sample of a study of CD8 T cells in Susac syndrome. One entry per CDR3 protein results from TCRdb running MiXCR on the immunoSEQ multiplex PCR reads. The profile shows about 250,000 distinct CDR3 sequences, around 93% of them singletons. The sample consisted of CD4+ T cells from PBMCs. Every receptor here comes from a human donor with multiple sclerosis. CDR3s include the opening cysteine and the closing phenylalanine or tryptophan. The D gene is left open where the match is weak. Not every row has a clone size; where given, it reads once, few, many or a size class.

D: TRBD2
size: .
J: TRBJ2-1
V: TRBV29-1
DNA: TGCAGCGGCTTACTAGCGACCAACCGGGGGGGTGAGCAGTTCTTC
CDR3: CSGLLATNRGGEQFF

D: .
size: .
J: TRBJ2-7
V: TRBV7-9
DNA: TGTGCCAGCAGCTCGCGCGGAGAAAAAGAGCAGTACTTC
CDR3: CASSSRGEKEQYF

D: .
size: .
J: TRBJ1-2
V: TRBV28
DNA: TGTGCCAGCAACCTGCCCCCGTCCGGGGGCTACACCTTC
CDR3: CASNLPPSGGYTF

D: .
size: .
J: TRBJ2-5
V: TRBV29-1
DNA: TGCAGCGCGGCCTGGGACCTGCAGCGGGAGACCCAGTACTTC
CDR3: CSAAWDLQRETQYF

D: TRBD2
size: .
J: TRBJ2-1
V: TRBV28
DNA: TGTGCCAGCAGTGCCGCGGGGGAAGCCTACAATGAGCAGTTCTTC
CDR3: CASSAAGEAYNEQFF

D: .
size: .
J: TRBJ1-1
V: TRBV24-1
DNA: TGTGCCACCAGTGAGGCAGGGAACACTGAAGCTTTCTTT
CDR3: CATSEAGNTEAFF

D: .
size: .
J: TRBJ2-2
V: TRBV5-4
DNA: TGTGCCAGCAGCTCCCTCCGCCGGGCTAGAAACAACACCGGGGAGCTGTTTTTT
CDR3: CASSSLRRARNNTGELFF

D: .
size: .
J: TRBJ1-2
V: TRBV5-1
DNA: TGCGCCAGCAGCTTGGAGGCAGGGGTGCGGGGCTACACCTTC
CDR3: CASSLEAGVRGYTF

D: .
size: once
J: TRBJ1-4
V: TRBV5-1
DNA: TGCGCCAGCAGCTTGGCCTCACCCAATGAAAAACTGTTTTTT
CDR3: CASSLASPNEKLFF

D: TRBD2
size: .
J: TRBJ2-1
V: TRBV18
DNA: TGTGCCAGCTCACTTACGGGAGGGCCTTTGGATGAGCAGTTCTTC
CDR3: CASSLTGGPLDEQFF

D: TRBD2
size: .
J: TRBJ2-3
V: TRBV7-7
DNA: TGTGCTAGCAGCTTATCCCCAGCGGGGACCACAGATACGCAGTATTTT
CDR3: CASSLSPAGTTDTQYF

D: .
size: .
J: TRBJ1-4
V: TRBV29-1
DNA: TGCAGCGTTGGGGCACGCCAAAATGAAAAACTGTTTTTT
CDR3: CSVGARQNEKLFF

D: .
size: .
J: TRBJ1-1
V: TRBV12-3/TRBV12-4
DNA: TGTGCCAGCAGCCAGGGGCCGTTGGGCACTGAAGCTTTCTTT
CDR3: CASSQGPLGTEAFF

D: .
size: .
J: TRBJ2-1
V: TRBV7-2
DNA: TGTGCCAGCAGTCCTCTAGAGTACAATGAGCAGTTCTTC
CDR3: CASSPLEYNEQFF

D: .
size: .
J: TRBJ1-4
V: TRBV12-5
DNA: TGTGCTAGTGGTTTGGTAATATGGCAGCCCCCAACTAATGAAAAACTGTTTTTT
CDR3: CASGLVIWQPPTNEKLFF

D: .
size: .
J: TRBJ1-2
V: TRBV12-3/TRBV12-4
DNA: TGTGCCAGCAGTTTCCAGAACTATGGCTACACCTTC
CDR3: CASSFQNYGYTF

D: .
size: .
J: TRBJ1-2
V: TRBV20-1
DNA: TGCAGTGCTAGTAAGGGATTGGGTGTCCATGGCTACACCTTC
CDR3: CSASKGLGVHGYTF

D: TRBD2
size: .
J: TRBJ2-3
V: TRBV10-3
DNA: TGTGCCATCACAGGACTAGCGGGAAATACGCAGTATTTT
CDR3: CAITGLAGNTQYF

D: .
size: .
J: TRBJ2-5
V: TRBV30
DNA: TGTGCCTGGAGTGGTCGCCCGGGAGAGACCCAGTACTTC
CDR3: CAWSGRPGETQYF

D: .
size: .
J: TRBJ2-4
V: TRBV3-1
DNA: TGTGCCAGCAGCCAAGAACCGACGGCGAGGGGGAACATTCAGTACTTC
CDR3: CASSQEPTARGNIQYF

D: .
size: once
J: TRBJ2-5
V: TRBV6-6
DNA: TGTGCCAGCAGGGACTGGGCCTTAGGGGAGACCCAGTACTTC
CDR3: CASRDWALGETQYF

D: .
size: .
J: TRBJ1-2
V: TRBV18
DNA: TGTGCCAGCTCACCGGATGATCTAGGGGGCTACACCTTC
CDR3: CASSPDDLGGYTF

D: TRBD1
size: .
J: TRBJ1-2
V: TRBV30
DNA: TGTGCCTGGAGTGTGGGACAGCTTACTAACTATGGCTACACCTTC
CDR3: CAWSVGQLTNYGYTF

D: TRBD1
size: .
J: TRBJ2-2
V: TRBV5-1
DNA: TGCGCCAGCAGCAGTAATCCGGGACAGGGGGTCGGGGAGCTGTTTTTT
CDR3: CASSSNPGQGVGELFF

D: .
size: .
J: TRBJ2-7
V: TRBV3-1
DNA: TGTGCCAGCAGCCGCGGAGCCGAGCAGTACTTC
CDR3: CASSRGAEQYF

D: .
size: .
J: TRBJ1-1
V: TRBV5-1
DNA: TGCGCCAGCAGCTTGGCTAACTTGAACACTGAAGCTTTCTTT
CDR3: CASSLANLNTEAFF

D: .
size: once
J: TRBJ1-2
V: TRBV7-2
DNA: TGTGCCAGCAGCACTACCGCCACCGGGAACTATGGCTACACCTTC
CDR3: CASSTTATGNYGYTF

D: .
size: .
J: TRBJ2-2
V: TRBV5-4
DNA: TGTGCCAGCAGCTCGAACAGACAGACGAACACCGGGGAGCTGTTTTTT
CDR3: CASSSNRQTNTGELFF

D: TRBD1
size: .
J: TRBJ1-1
V: TRBV9
DNA: TGTGCCAGCAGCGCAGGACAGGGTTTCCCTGAAGCTTTCTTT
CDR3: CASSAGQGFPEAFF

D: .
size: .
J: TRBJ1-5
V: TRBV6-1
DNA: TGTGCCAGCAGTGAAATGGAGGGCCGCGGATCGCCCCAGCATTTT
CDR3: CASSEMEGRGSPQHF

D: .
size: .
J: TRBJ2-1
V: TRBV19
DNA: TGTGCCACCCGCTCGCCTGGGGGCTCCTACAATGAGCAGTTCTTC
CDR3: CATRSPGGSYNEQFF

D: .
size: once
J: TRBJ2-1
V: TRBV11-2
DNA: TGTGCCAGCAGCTTCGGGGACATGGCGCGGGAGTTCTTC
CDR3: CASSFGDMAREFF

D: .
size: .
J: TRBJ1-3
V: TRBV20-1
DNA: TGCAGTGCTAGAGGGGTTGGCACCATATATTTT
CDR3: CSARGVGTIYF

D: .
size: .
J: TRBJ1-1
V: TRBV6-6
DNA: TGTGCCAGCAGTTACTCGAAAGGGAACACTGAAGCTTTCTTT
CDR3: CASSYSKGNTEAFF

D: .
size: .
J: TRBJ1-1
V: TRBV12-3/TRBV12-4
DNA: TGTGCCAGCAGCCGAACGACCGGGGTGGCTGAAGCTTTCTTT
CDR3: CASSRTTGVAEAFF

D: .
size: .
J: TRBJ1-1
V: TRBV12-3/TRBV12-4
DNA: TGTGCCAGCAGTGGGGGCCGGGCGGGCCTGGAAGCTTTCTTT
CDR3: CASSGGRAGLEAFF

D: .
size: .
J: TRBJ1-3
V: TRBV3-1
DNA: TGTGCCAGCAGCCAAGATCCCCGGGACGTATACTTCGGGGGAAACACCATATATTTT
CDR3: CASSQDPRDVYFGGNTIYF

D: TRBD2
size: .
J: TRBJ2-3
V: TRBV12-5
DNA: TGTGCTAGTGCTCCCGGACTAGCGGGAGTTGGAGATACGCAGTATTTT
CDR3: CASAPGLAGVGDTQYF

D: .
size: .
J: TRBJ1-2
V: TRBV6-4
DNA: TGTGCCAGCAGTGACTGCCAGGGAGTCTTTGACGGCTACACCTTC
CDR3: CASSDCQGVFDGYTF

D: TRBD1
size: once
J: TRBJ2-5
V: TRBV29-1
DNA: TGCAGCGTTGAAAAGTCTGGGACAGGACAAGAGACCCAGTACTTC
CDR3: CSVEKSGTGQETQYF

D: .
size: .
J: TRBJ1-1
V: TRBV5-1
DNA: TGCGCCAGCAGCACAGGAAGCCCGGACTTTTCCACTGAAGCTTTCTTT
CDR3: CASSTGSPDFSTEAFF

D: .
size: .
J: TRBJ1-1
V: TRBV23-1
DNA: TGCGCCAGCAGACGAAAACCAGGGTGGGACACTGAAGCTTTCTTT
CDR3: CASRRKPGWDTEAFF

D: .
size: .
J: TRBJ2-1
V: TRBV30
DNA: TGTGCCTTGGCGTCCCACGGGGGGCTCCCCGGGTTCTTC
CDR3: CALASHGGLPGFF

D: .
size: .
J: TRBJ2-5
V: TRBV7-9
DNA: TGTGCCAGCAGCTTGGGCAGGGCCCAAGAGACCCAGTACTTC
CDR3: CASSLGRAQETQYF

D: .
size: .
J: TRBJ2-6
V: TRBV7-2
DNA: TGTGCCAGCAGCTTAGGCAGATTGGATGGGGCCAACGTCCTGACTTTC
CDR3: CASSLGRLDGANVLTF

D: .
size: .
J: TRBJ2-3
V: TRBV6-5
DNA: TGTGCCAGCAGCCGGGACTCCAACTTCGATACGCAGTATTTT
CDR3: CASSRDSNFDTQYF

D: .
size: .
J: TRBJ2-5
V: TRBV27
DNA: TGTGCCAGCGACCTTGGGAAGCGGCGTCCGGAGACCCAGTACTTC
CDR3: CASDLGKRRPETQYF

D: TRBD2
size: .
J: TRBJ2-3
V: TRBV20-1
DNA: TGCAGTGCTAAACCCGGACTAGCGGGACATTTTTGGGGAGATACGCAGTATTTT
CDR3: CSAKPGLAGHFWGDTQYF

D: .
size: .
J: TRBJ2-2
V: TRBV20-1
DNA: TGCAGTGCTAGACCTCCTTTCAGAGGCCCTCACACCGGGGAGCTGTTTTTT
CDR3: CSARPPFRGPHTGELFF

D: .
size: once
J: TRBJ2-5
V: TRBV3-1
DNA: TGTGCCAGCAGCCAACTCCTCCAAGAGACCCAGTACTTC
CDR3: CASSQLLQETQYF

D: .
size: .
J: TRBJ1-2
V: TRBV4-1
DNA: TGCGCCAGCAGCTCCCCTGTGCAGGGAGCCTATGGCTACACCTTC
CDR3: CASSSPVQGAYGYTF

D: TRBD1
size: .
J: TRBJ2-3
V: TRBV2
DNA: TGTGCCAGCAGCAAGCGAAGACAGGGGATAAGCACAGATACGCAGTATTTT
CDR3: CASSKRRQGISTDTQYF

D: TRBD2
size: .
J: TRBJ2-3
V: TRBV7-2
DNA: TGTGCCAGCAGCTTAAGGACTAGCGGTTCGGGCACAGATACGCAGTATTTT
CDR3: CASSLRTSGSGTDTQYF